The 26 T cell receptor beta chains given below trace back to one sample, sequenced in a study of blood T cell repertoires in COVID-19. Sequenced by immunoSEQ multiplex PCR; TCRdb stores in-frame clones only, minus some. In the table there are approximately 290,000 clones, approximately 90% of which are singletons. The material sequenced was peripheral blood. The receptors shown here come from a man aged 30 to 39 with acute or convalescent COVID-19.

The V call is TRBV10-3, the J call TRBJ2-1; 9 nucleotides align to TRBD1. V trimming: 4 bases; J trimming: 8 bases; junction bases outside the gene matches: 3. The CDR3 consists of 13 residues. Germline V gene lookup returns CDR1 ENHRY and CDR2 SYGVKD. The CDR3 sequence: CAISGTGVDEQFF. The CDR3 DNA reads as TGTGCCATCAGTGGGACAGGGGTAGATGAGCAGTTCTTC.

This chain connects TRBV29-1 to TRBJ2-3; D possibly corresponds to TRBD1 (5 bases). The CDR3 has 14 amino acids. Germline CDR1 and CDR2: SQVTM and ANQGSEA. The ends were cut back, 0 bases at V and 6 bases at J, with 13 bases in the middle. The CDR3 nucleotides read TGCAGCGTTGAAGATCCCCAGGGTAGTGATACGCAGTATTTT. It yields the protein CSVEDPQGSDTQYF.

The chain has TRBV10-3 and TRBJ2-5; 9 positions agree with TRBD2. This CDR3 is 14 amino acids long. The J segment lost 5 bases and the V segment lost 10 bases, leaving 11 bases of the junction unmatched. The germline CDR1 and CDR2 sequences are ENHRY and SYGVKD. Here the CDR3 DNA reads TGTGCCACAGAAGCGGGGGGAGGGTTTGAGACCCAGTACTTC. This translates into CATEAGGGFETQYF.

This chain uses TRBV10-3 with TRBJ1-6; 7 positions agree with TRBD1. Germline V lookup: CDR1 ENHRY, CDR2 SYGVKD. Trimming took 7 bases from V and 8 from J; bases not matched to a gene: 5. This CDR3 comprises 13 residues. CDR3 nucleotides: TGTGCCATCAAAGGGGACAGTTATTCACCCCTCCACTTT. Protein product: CAIKGDSYSPLHF.

This chain uses TRBV28 with TRBJ2-7, with 12 positions matching TRBD2. This CDR3 spans 15 amino acids. From germline, CDR1 is MDHEN and CDR2 SYDVKM. V trimming: 6 bases; J trimming: 2 bases; junction bases outside the gene matches: 5. This CDR3 reads CASSLAGGSPYEQYF. The CDR3 DNA reads as TGTGCCAGCAGCCTAGCGGGAGGGTCCCCCTACGAGCAGTACTTC.

CDR3 in DNA: TGTGCCAGCACCCTCCAGCGGAATGAGCAGTTCTTC. Residues: CASTLQRNEQFF. The rearrangement joins TRBV6-6 to TRBJ2-1; a weak D match, TRBD2 (5 bases). This CDR3 has 12 amino acids. The V end was cut by 7 bases, the J end by 7 bases, with 11 bases between. Germline V gene sequence: CDR1 MNHNY, CDR2 SVGAGI (reference sequence).

This rearrangement joins TRBV7-8 to TRBJ2-1, with D possibly being TRBD2 (5 bases). Looked up from germline, CDR1 is SGHVS and CDR2 is FQNEAQ. V lost 5 bases to trimming and J lost 8 bases, with 22 bases between them. This CDR3 is built from 16 residues. The CDR3 sequence: CASSQLTVGSGDEQFF. The CDR3 nucleotides are TGTGCCAGCAGCCAGCTTACCGTCGGCAGCGGAGATGAGCAGTTCTTC.

This chain uses TRBV7-3 with TRBJ2-1, with 12 bases identical to TRBD2. This CDR3 is built from 17 residues. The V gene end was trimmed by 4 bases and the J gene end by 8 bases; junction bases not matched to a gene: 12. Germline V gene data show CDR1 as SGHTA and CDR2 as FQGTGA. The chain's CDR3 is CASSSPSLAGGHDEQFF. DNA of the CDR3: TGTGCCAGCAGCTCTCCCTCACTAGCGGGAGGTCATGATGAGCAGTTCTTC.

This chain connects TRBV28 to TRBJ1-3; D is unresolved. The ends were cut back, 6 bases at V and 0 bases at J, with 9 bases in the middle. Germline assignment: CDR1 MDHEN and CDR2 SYDVKM. The CDR3 spans 14 residues. CDR3 protein: CASRTGSSGNTIYF. The CDR3 DNA is TGTGCCAGCAGGACGGGTTCCTCTGGAAACACCATATATTTT. Full variable domain (missing parts from reference TRBV28 and TRBJ1-3): DVKVTQSSRYLVKRTGEKVFLECVQDMDHENMFWYRQDPGLGLRLIYFSYDVKMKEKGDIPEGYSVSREKKERFSLILESASTNQTSMYLCASRTGSSGNTIYFGEGSWLTVV.

This clone appeared a few times. This sequence joins TRBV28 and TRBJ1-2, with TRBD1 matching 7 bases. The CDR3 totals 15 residues. V lost 6 bases to trimming and J lost 8 bases; unmatched junction nucleotides: 15. The germline V gene encodes CDR1 MDHEN and CDR2 SYDVKM. CDR3 DNA: TGTGCCAGCAGCTCCGGGGGACAGTCTCTGTCAGGCTACACCTTC. Translating it yields CASSSGGQSLSGYTF.

The chain carries TRBV7-8 and TRBJ2-3; maybe TRBD1 (6 bases). This CDR3 is built from 16 residues. The germline V gene encodes CDR1 SGHVS and CDR2 FQNEAQ. Trimming took off 1 base at V and 3 bases at J, with 14 bases between the two ends. The CDR3 loop reads CASSLGRGSNTDTQYF. The CDR3 nucleotides read TGTGCCAGCAGCTTAGGCAGGGGAAGTAATACAGATACGCAGTATTTT. Full variable domain (missing parts from reference TRBV7-8 and TRBJ2-3): GAGVSQSPRYKVAKRGQDVALRCDPISGHVSLFWYQQALGQGPEFLTYFQNEAQLDKSGLPSDRFFAERPEGSVSTLKIQRTQQEDSAVYLCASSLGRGSNTDTQYFGPGTRLTVL.

This clone appeared once. V usage is TRBV19 and J usage is TRBJ2-3; a weak D match, TRBD1 (5 bases). Germline V CDR1 and CDR2: LNHDA, SQIVND (reference sequence). V lost 1 base, J lost 3 bases, and 11 bases lay in between. This CDR3 contains 15 residues. Here the CDR3 DNA reads TGTGCCAGTAGTATAGGCGGCAGGGTGACAGATACGCAGTATTTT. Encoded protein: CASSIGGRVTDTQYF.

The chain recombines TRBV7-9 with TRBJ2-1; no reliable D call. This CDR3 has 12 residues. Trimming took 5 bases from V and 4 from J, leaving 6 bases between them. Germline values: CDR1 SEHNR, CDR2 FQNEAQ (reference sequence). The CDR3 DNA follows: TGTGCCAGCAGCACACCGTACAATGAGCAGTTCTTC. Its protein is CASSTPYNEQFF.

This sequence joins TRBV30 and TRBJ1-1, with D possibly matching TRBD1 (5 bases). CDR3 length equals 13 residues. The V gene's germline CDR1 is GTSNPN and CDR2 SVGIG (reference sequence). V gave up 2 bases and J gave up 6 bases, with 13 bases separating them. CDR3 coding DNA: TGTGCCTGGAGTAACGACAGCCCTTCTGAAGCTTTCTTT. Amino acids: CAWSNDSPSEAFF.

The chain has TRBV9 and TRBJ2-7, with 13 bases matching TRBD2. Per the germline V gene, CDR1 is SGDLS and CDR2 is YYNGEE. This CDR3 comprises 18 residues. V trimming: 4 bases; J trimming: 3 bases; junction bases outside the gene matches: 13. CDR3 sequence (DNA): TGTGCCAGCAGCCCATCCAAGGGACTAGCGGGAAGGGGCTACGAGCAGTACTTC. The encoded protein is CASSPSKGLAGRGYEQYF.

The V gene is TRBV27, the J gene TRBJ1-6; D might be TRBD1 (5 bases). CDR3 size: 13 residues. Germline CDR1 reads MNHEY; CDR2 reads SMNVEV (reference sequence). The ends were cut back, 5 bases at V and 7 bases at J, with 9 bases in the middle. The CDR3 is CASSVYRNSPLHF. The CDR3 region has the DNA TGTGCCAGCAGTGTATACAGGAATTCACCCCTCCACTTT.

CDR3 DNA sequence: TGTGCCAGCGGGGGGGCTTATGGCTACACCTTC. This gives the protein CASGGAYGYTF. The chain carries TRBV28 and TRBJ1-2, with D perhaps TRBD1 (6 bases). CDR1 is MDHEN, CDR2 SYDVKM, per germline. V shed 8 bases and J shed 5 bases, with 9 bases lying between them. The CDR3 is 11 amino acids.

This chain joins TRBV11-2 and TRBJ2-5; 10 bases are shared with TRBD1. The V gene end was trimmed by 5 bases and the J gene end by 2 bases; junction bases not matched to a gene: 8. This CDR3 comprises 16 residues. Per germline, CDR1 SGHAT and CDR2 FQNNGV. The chain's CDR3 is CASSQGTGAVQETQYF. The CDR3 DNA reads as TGTGCCAGCAGCCAAGGGACAGGGGCGGTACAAGAGACCCAGTACTTC.

The V call is TRBV4-1, the J call TRBJ1-1; perhaps TRBD1 as D (5 bases). Germline V gene lookup returns CDR1 MGHRA and CDR2 YSYEKL. There are 15 residues in the CDR3. Trimming left V 4 bases short and J 1 base short, with 13 bases between. In nucleotides, the CDR3 is TGCGCCAGCAGCCCGCCTTCGGGGGGGAACACTGAAGCTTTCTTT. Residues: CASSPPSGGNTEAFF.

The chain couples TRBV9 to TRBJ2-6; a possible D gene is TRBD1 (5 bases). The CDR3 covers 16 residues. CDR1 is SGDLS, CDR2 YYNGEE, per germline. The germline V and J ends were trimmed by 4 bases and 0 bases, with 11 bases remaining between them. CDR3 nucleotides: TGTGCCAGCAGCCCGACAGTCACCTCTGGGGCCAACGTCCTGACTTTC. Encoded protein: CASSPTVTSGANVLTF.

This clone has a handful of counts. This chain uses TRBV10-3 with TRBJ1-2; the match to TRBD1 covers 8 bases. J gave up 3 bases and V 0 bases, and 6 bases lay outside the gene matches. Germline loops: CDR1 ENHRY, CDR2 SYGVKD. This CDR3 spans 16 amino acids. CDR3 DNA: TGTGCCATCAGTGAGTCTCCGACAGGGGCCGACTATGGCTACACCTTC. It specifies CAISESPTGADYGYTF.

The chain recombines TRBV24-1 with TRBJ2-1; the match to TRBD2 covers 7 bases. Trimming cost V 4 bases and J 2 bases; bases outside gene matches: 4. From germline, CDR1 is KGHDR and CDR2 SFDVKD. CDR3 length: 15 residues. This CDR3 is CATSEKGGTYNEQFF. The CDR3 DNA is TGTGCCACCAGTGAGAAGGGAGGGACCTACAATGAGCAGTTCTTC.

This clone was detected once. The V gene is TRBV5-1, the J gene TRBJ2-7; 8 bases match TRBD1. CDR1 SGHRS and CDR2 YFSETQ come from the germline V gene. This CDR3 is 15 amino acids long. The V segment lost 1 base and the J segment 2 bases; nucleotides outside the gene matches: 5. CDR3 protein: CASSLRGQGTYEQYF. The DNA of the CDR3 is TGCGCCAGCAGCTTGAGAGGACAGGGAACCTACGAGCAGTACTTC. The whole variable domain, filled in from reference TRBV5-1 and TRBJ2-7, reads KAGVTQTPRYLIKTRGQQVTLSCSPISGHRSVSWYQQTPGQGLQFLFEYFSETQRNKGNFPGRFSGRQFSNSRSEMNVSTLELGDSALYLCASSLRGQGTYEQYFGPGTRLTVT.

V usage is TRBV28 and J usage is TRBJ2-3, with 11 bases fitting TRBD2. The CDR3 runs 16 residues. In germline, CDR1 is MDHEN, CDR2 SYDVKM. V was pared by 6 bases and J by 2 bases, with 7 bases of the junction left unmatched. CDR3: CASRPVAGGSTDTQYF. The CDR3 nucleotides are TGTGCCAGCAGACCGGTAGCGGGGGGGTCCACAGATACGCAGTATTTT.

The chain has TRBV6-6 and TRBJ1-2; D is uncertain. Trimming stripped 8 bases from V and 8 bases from J, with 9 bases between. CDR3 length: 10 residues. Germline V CDR1 and CDR2: MNHNY, SVGAGI (reference sequence). CDR3 nucleotides: TGTGCCAGCCACAGTCTGGGCTACACCTTC. It is translated as CASHSLGYTF.

The V and J genes are TRBV18 and TRBJ1-5; weak D call: TRBD1 (6 bases). V lost 3 bases and J lost 3, with 12 bases in between. This CDR3 contains 15 residues. CDR1 is KGHSH, CDR2 LQKENI, per germline. CDR3 in amino acids: CASSPLDRPNQPQHF. Here the CDR3 DNA reads TGTGCCAGCTCACCTCTGGACAGACCCAATCAGCCCCAGCATTTT. Together with reference TRBV18 and TRBJ1-5, the CDR3 gives the full variable domain: NAGVMQNPRHLVRRRGQEARLRCSPMKGHSHVYWYRQLPEEGLKFMVYLQKENIIDESGMPKERFSAEFPKEGPSILRIQQVVRGDSAAYFCASSPLDRPNQPQHFGDGTRLSIL.